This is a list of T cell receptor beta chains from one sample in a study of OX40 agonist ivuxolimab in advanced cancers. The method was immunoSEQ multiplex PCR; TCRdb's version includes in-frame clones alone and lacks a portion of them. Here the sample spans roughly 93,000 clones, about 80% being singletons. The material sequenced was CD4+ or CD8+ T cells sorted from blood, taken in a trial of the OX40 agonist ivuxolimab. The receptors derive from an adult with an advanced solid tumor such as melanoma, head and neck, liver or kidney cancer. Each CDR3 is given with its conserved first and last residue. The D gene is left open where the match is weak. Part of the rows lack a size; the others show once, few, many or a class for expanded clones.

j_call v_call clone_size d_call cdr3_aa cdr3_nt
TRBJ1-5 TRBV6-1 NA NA CASSEVSGVNQPQHF TGTGCCAGCAGTGAAGTGAGCGGGGTGAATCAGCCCCAGCATTTT
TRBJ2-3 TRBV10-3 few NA CAISESGGDTQYF TGTGCCATCAGTGAGTCCGGAGGGGATACGCAGTATTTT
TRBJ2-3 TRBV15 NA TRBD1 CATSRDRVTDTQYF TGTGCCACCAGCAGGGACAGGGTTACGGATACGCAGTATTTT
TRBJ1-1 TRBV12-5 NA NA CASVLGTPWAEAFF TGTGCTAGTGTATTAGGAACCCCATGGGCTGAAGCTTTCTTT
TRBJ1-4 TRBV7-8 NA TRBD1 CASSLEPGQGEKLFF TGTGCCAGCAGCTTAGAGCCCGGACAGGGTGAAAAACTGTTTTTT
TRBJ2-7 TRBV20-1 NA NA CSARATYEQYF TGCAGTGCTAGAGCCACCTACGAGCAGTACTTC
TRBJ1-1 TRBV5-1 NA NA CASSLARANTEAFF TGCGCCAGCAGCTTGGCTAGGGCGAACACTGAAGCTTTCTTT
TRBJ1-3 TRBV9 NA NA CASSRGFGNTIYF TGTGCCAGCAGCCGGGGGTTCGGTAACACCATATATTTT
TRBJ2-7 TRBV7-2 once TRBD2 CASSPSGRNYEQYF TGTGCCAGCAGCCCTAGCGGGAGGAACTACGAGCAGTACTTC
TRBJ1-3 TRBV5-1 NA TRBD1 CASRDTGGRNTIYF TGCGCCAGCAGAGACACAGGGGGGCGAAACACCATATATTTT
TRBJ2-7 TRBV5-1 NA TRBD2 CASSLELADAYEQYF TGCGCCAGCAGCTTAGAACTAGCGGATGCCTACGAGCAGTACTTC
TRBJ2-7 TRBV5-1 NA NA CASSPGAKAYEQYF TGCGCCAGCAGTCCCGGGGCTAAGGCCTACGAGCAGTACTTC
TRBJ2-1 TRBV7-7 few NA CASSLDRDGEQFF TGTGCCAGCAGCTTAGATCGGGACGGGGAGCAGTTCTTC
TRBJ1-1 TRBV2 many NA CASRITGIGTEAFF TGTGCCAGCAGGATAACAGGGATCGGCACTGAAGCTTTCTTT
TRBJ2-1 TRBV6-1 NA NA CASRAGGTYNEQFF TGTGCCAGCAGGGCAGGGGGGACTTACAATGAGCAGTTCTTC
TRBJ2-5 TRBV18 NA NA CASSATAQETQYF TGTGCCAGCTCAGCGACAGCGCAAGAGACCCAGTACTTC
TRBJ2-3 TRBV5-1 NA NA CASSLRGGASDTQYF TGCGCCAGCAGCTTAAGAGGGGGAGCCTCAGATACGCAGTATTTT
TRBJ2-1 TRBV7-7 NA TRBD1 CASSSEGTGGKNEQFF TGTGCCAGCAGCTCAGAAGGGACAGGGGGGAAGAATGAGCAGTTCTTC
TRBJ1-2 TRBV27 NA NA CASTKKGGPGVAYF TGTGCCAGCACCAAGAAGGGCGGGCCAGGTGTGGCATACTTC
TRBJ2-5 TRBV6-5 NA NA CASSLERLETQYF TGTGCCAGCAGCCTCGAGCGTCTGGAGACCCAGTACTTC
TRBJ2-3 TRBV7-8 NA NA CASSFVAGGTDTQYF TGTGCCAGCAGCTTTGTGGCGGGTGGCACAGATACGCAGTATTTT
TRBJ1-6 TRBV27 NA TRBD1 CASSPRTGVVLNSPLHF TGTGCCAGCAGTCCCCGGACAGGGGTAGTTCTTAATTCACCCCTCCACTTT
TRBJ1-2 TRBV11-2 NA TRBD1 CASSLAGSQGDGYTF TGTGCCAGCAGCTTAGCCGGTTCACAGGGGGATGGCTACACCTTC
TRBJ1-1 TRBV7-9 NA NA CASSPTIDRVNTEAFF TGTGCCAGCAGCCCCACGATCGACCGGGTGAACACTGAAGCTTTCTTT
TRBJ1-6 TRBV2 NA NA CASSETGAFNSPLHF TGTGCCAGCAGTGAAACTGGGGCCTTTAATTCACCCCTCCACTTT
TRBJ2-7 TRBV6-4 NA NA CASKKSEQYF TGTGCCAGCAAAAAAAGCGAGCAGTACTTC
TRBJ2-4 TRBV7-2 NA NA CASSFAPSRNIQYF TGTGCCAGCAGCTTCGCTCCCTCTCGAAACATTCAGTACTTC
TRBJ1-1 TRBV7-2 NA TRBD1 CASSLGQGVRPEAFF TGTGCCAGCAGCTTAGGGCAGGGGGTGCGCCCTGAAGCTTTCTTT
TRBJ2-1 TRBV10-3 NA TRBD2 CAISEGGRAGEQFF TGTGCCATCAGTGAGGGCGGGAGGGCTGGTGAGCAGTTCTTC
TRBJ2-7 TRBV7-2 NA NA CASSLQGQRPAEQYF TGTGCCAGCAGCTTACAGGGACAAAGACCTGCCGAGCAGTACTTC
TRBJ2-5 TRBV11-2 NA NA CASSVLGGLANQETQYF TGTGCCAGCAGCGTACTAGGGGGGCTAGCGAACCAAGAGACCCAGTACTTC
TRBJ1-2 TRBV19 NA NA CASSPTVGKRGDTF TGTGCCAGTAGTCCCACGGTAGGGAAGAGAGGGGACACCTTC
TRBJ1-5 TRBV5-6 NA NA CASSAVGGDQPQHF TGTGCCAGCAGCGCAGTAGGGGGGGATCAGCCCCAGCATTTT
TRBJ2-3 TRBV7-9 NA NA CASSPRLGGKDTQYF TGTGCCAGCAGCCCGAGACTAGGCGGTAAAGATACGCAGTATTTT
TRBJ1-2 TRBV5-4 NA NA CASTSATDYGYTF TGTGCCAGCACCTCTGCTACCGACTATGGCTACACCTTC
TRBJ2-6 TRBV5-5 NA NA CASQGNSLSGANVLTF TGTGCCAGCCAGGGCAACTCTCTCTCTGGGGCCAACGTCCTGACTTTC
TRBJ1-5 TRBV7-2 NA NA CASSLVPSGEGNQPQHF TGTGCCAGCAGCTTAGTACCCTCAGGGGAAGGCAATCAGCCCCAGCATTTT
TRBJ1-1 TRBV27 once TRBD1 CASRTGALNTEAFF TGTGCCAGCAGGACAGGGGCTTTGAACACTGAAGCTTTCTTT
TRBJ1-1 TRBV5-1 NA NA CASKRGMNTEAFF TGCGCCAGTAAAAGGGGCATGAACACTGAAGCTTTCTTT
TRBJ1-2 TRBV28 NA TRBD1 CASSFGDRVPYGYTF TGTGCCAGCAGTTTTGGGGACAGGGTACCCTATGGCTACACCTTC
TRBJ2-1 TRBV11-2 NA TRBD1 CASSGRQGVYNEQFF TGTGCCAGCAGCGGCCGACAGGGAGTGTACAATGAGCAGTTCTTC
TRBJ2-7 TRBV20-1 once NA CSAWDGYEQYF TGCAGTGCTTGGGACGGCTACGAGCAGTACTTC
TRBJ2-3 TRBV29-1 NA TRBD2 CSSRLASTDTQYF TGCAGCTCGAGACTAGCTAGCACAGATACGCAGTATTTT
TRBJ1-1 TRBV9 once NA CASSVAGGAGTTNTEAFF TGTGCCAGCAGCGTAGCCGGTGGGGCAGGGACAACGAACACTGAAGCTTTCTTT
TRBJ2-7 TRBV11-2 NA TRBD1 CASSLGTGAYEQYF TGTGCCAGCAGCCTCGGGACAGGGGCCTACGAGCAGTACTTC
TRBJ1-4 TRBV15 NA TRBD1 CATSSPGQGGEKLFF TGTGCCACCAGCAGCCCGGGACAGGGAGGGGAAAAACTGTTTTTT
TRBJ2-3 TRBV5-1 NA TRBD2 CASSGSVAGGQDTQYF TGCGCCAGCAGCGGGAGCGTTGCGGGGGGCCAAGATACGCAGTATTTT
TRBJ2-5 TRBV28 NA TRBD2 CASSFPRDGSRGGTQYF TGTGCCAGCAGTTTTCCCCGAGACGGCTCCCGGGGGGGGACCCAGTACTTC
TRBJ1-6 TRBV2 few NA CASRRGEYNSPLHF TGTGCCAGCAGGCGGGGCGAGTATAATTCACCCCTCCACTTT
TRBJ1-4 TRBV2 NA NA CASSDRGASNEKLFF TGTGCCAGCAGTGATCGGGGGGCGTCTAATGAAAAACTGTTTTTT
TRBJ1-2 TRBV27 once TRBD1 CASSKTGYGYTF TGTGCCAGCAGTAAGACAGGGTATGGCTACACCTTC
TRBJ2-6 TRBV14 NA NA CASSQDLVTGANVLTF TGTGCCAGCAGCCAAGATTTGGTAACTGGGGCCAACGTCCTGACTTTC